This T cell receptor beta chain was identified during a study of blood T cell repertoires in COVID-19. At the level of the study: COVID-19 samples collected from the United States, Italy and Spain covered acute and convalescent phases. The analysed material was cDNA or gDNA that came from T cells, B-cell-depleted T cells, or PBMCs.

Per the germline V gene, CDR1 is MDHEN and CDR2 is SYDVKM. The CDR3 has 16 residues. With 10 bases clipped from V and 5 bases from J, the junction kept 15 bases outside the gene matches. How the authors handled the data: Reference gene primer amplification yielded estimated nucleated cell counts. Clones were read by immunoSEQ multiplex PCR, and TCRdb kept only the in-frame ones, dropping some. The V and J calls and clone size come from that table; D and trimming were worked out from the DNA. The sample yields roughly 43,000 clones, 86% seen once. This clone was observed a single time. The chain carries TRBV28 and TRBJ2-5; 11 bases are shared with TRBD2. The receptor was isolated from a man in his sixties with active COVID-19. The specimen was peripheral blood. The CDR3 spells CATSGPLAGVWETQYF. The CDR3 nucleotides read TGTGCCACCTCGGGGCCACTAGCGGGGGTCTGGGAGACCCAGTACTTC.